The subject of this entry is one T cell receptor (beta chain). Its matching antigen is unknown. Sorting defined conventional CD4 T cells as CD4+CD127+. Healthy unrelated donors supplied the control samples. Trimming left V 3 bases short and J 10 bases short, with 13 bases between. The CDR3 extends over 14 amino acids. The germline V gene encodes CDR1 SGHDN and CDR2 FVKESK. The sample comes from a study of B cell selection in AIRE deficiency. Findings of the study overall: Shared Treg sequences were biased toward short CDR3s with few non-templated nucleotide insertions. With only TCRbeta sequenced, less than 45% of shared healthy Treg sequences overlapped Tconv. Healthy donors alone shared 31.6% of around 3,700 Treg sequences; patients alone less than 10%.

Assay: immunoSEQ multiplex PCR; the TCRdb copy retains only in-frame clones and omits some. The table has approximately 24,000 clones, roughly 95% seen once. The sequence was obtained from a human donor in good health. The chain couples TRBV14 to TRBJ1-6, with a possible D match to TRBD1 (6 bases). Sequenced: CD4+CD127+ conventional T cells sorted from PBMCs. DNA for the CDR3: TGTGCCAGCAGCCACGGGGGGGGCTTCTCACCCCTCCACTTT. This sequence encodes CASSHGGGFSPLHF.